The clone carrying this T cell receptor beta chain was seen only a few times. The same CDR3 also results from other DNA sequences found in this sample. Self-reported history from a screening survey and questionnaire set each donor's cohort. The table came from immunoSEQ multiplex PCR; TCRdb's copy has only in-frame clones and leaves some out. The sample contains 330,000 or so clones, approximately 89% of which appear only once. Germline V gene data show CDR1 as SEHNR and CDR2 as FQNEAQ (reference sequence). Trimming took 2 bases from V and 2 from J; bases not matched to a gene: 0. The CDR3 totals 15 residues. The data belong to a study of blood T cell repertoires in COVID-19.

Sequencing input: PBMCs or T cells enriched from blood (not recorded which). The chain links TRBV7-9 to TRBJ2-5; 12 bases are shared with TRBD2. This receptor was identified in a man aged 30-40 years who had recovered from COVID-19. The CDR3 region is CASSLLAGGQETQYF. The CDR3 DNA sequence: TGTGCCAGCAGCTTACTAGCGGGGGGGCAAGAGACCCAGTACTTC.